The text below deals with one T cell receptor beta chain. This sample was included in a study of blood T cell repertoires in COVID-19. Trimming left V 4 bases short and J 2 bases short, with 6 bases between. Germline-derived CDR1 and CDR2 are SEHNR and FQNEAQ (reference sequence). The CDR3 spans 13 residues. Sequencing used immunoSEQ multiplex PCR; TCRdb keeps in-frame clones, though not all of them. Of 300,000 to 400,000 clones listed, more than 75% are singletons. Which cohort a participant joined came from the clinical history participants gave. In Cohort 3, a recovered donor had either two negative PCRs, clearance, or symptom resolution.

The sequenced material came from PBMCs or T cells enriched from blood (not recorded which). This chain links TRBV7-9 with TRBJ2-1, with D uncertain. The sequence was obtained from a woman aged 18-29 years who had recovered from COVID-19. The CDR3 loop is CASSSQTYNEQFF. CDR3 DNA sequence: TGTGCCAGCAGCTCCCAGACCTACAATGAGCAGTTCTTC.